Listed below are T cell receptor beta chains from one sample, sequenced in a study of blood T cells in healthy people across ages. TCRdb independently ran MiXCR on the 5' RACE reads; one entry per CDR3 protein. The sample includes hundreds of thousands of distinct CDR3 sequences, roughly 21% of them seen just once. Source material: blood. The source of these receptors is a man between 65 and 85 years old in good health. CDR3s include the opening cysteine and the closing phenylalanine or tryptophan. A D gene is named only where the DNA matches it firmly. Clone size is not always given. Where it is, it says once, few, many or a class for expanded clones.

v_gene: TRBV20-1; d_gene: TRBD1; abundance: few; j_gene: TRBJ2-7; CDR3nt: TGCAGTGCTAGAGCTACCGGACAGGGAGACACCTACGAGCAGTACTTC; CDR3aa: CSARATGQGDTYEQYF
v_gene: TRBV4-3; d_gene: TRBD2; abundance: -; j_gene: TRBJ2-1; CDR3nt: TGCGCCAGCAGCCTAGTTAGCGGGCCCTTCAATGAGCAGTTCTTC; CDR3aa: CASSLVSGPFNEQFF
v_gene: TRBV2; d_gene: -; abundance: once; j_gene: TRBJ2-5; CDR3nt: TGTGCCACCACCTTATCGGAGACCCAGTACTTC; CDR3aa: CATTLSETQYF
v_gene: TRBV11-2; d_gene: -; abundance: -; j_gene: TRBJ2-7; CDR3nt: TGTGCCAGCAGCTTGGGGACGGCACCCTCCTACGAGCAGTACTTC; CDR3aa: CASSLGTAPSYEQYF
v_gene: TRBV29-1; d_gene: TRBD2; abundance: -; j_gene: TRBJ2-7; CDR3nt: TGCAGCGTTGCGAGGGCGGGAGATCGAAGCTCCTACGAGCAGTACTTC; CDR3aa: CSVARAGDRSSYEQYF
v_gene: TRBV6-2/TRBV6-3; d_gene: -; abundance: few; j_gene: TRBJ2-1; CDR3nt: TGTGCCAGCACCCTTCGAGGGAATGAGCAGTTCTTC; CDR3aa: CASTLRGNEQFF
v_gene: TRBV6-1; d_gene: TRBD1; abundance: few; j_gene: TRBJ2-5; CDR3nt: TGTGCCAGCAGTCAAGGACAGGGAACGACTAAGACCCAGTACTTC; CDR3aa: CASSQGQGTTKTQYF
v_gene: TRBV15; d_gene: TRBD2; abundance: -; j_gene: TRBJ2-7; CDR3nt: TGTGCCACCAGCATTAGGACTAGCGGGACGACCTACGAGCAGTACTTC; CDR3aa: CATSIRTSGTTYEQYF
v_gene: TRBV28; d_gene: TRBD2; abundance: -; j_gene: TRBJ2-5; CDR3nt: TGTGCCAGCGGGACTACATCAGCTCTAGTAACCAGCCAAGAGACCCAGTACTTC; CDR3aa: CASGTTSALVTSQETQYF
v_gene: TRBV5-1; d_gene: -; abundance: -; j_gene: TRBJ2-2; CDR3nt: TGCGCCAGCAGAACGGCGAACACCGGGAAGCTGTTTTTT; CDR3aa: CASRTANTGKLFF
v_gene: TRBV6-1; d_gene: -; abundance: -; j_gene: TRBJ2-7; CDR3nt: TGTGCCAGCACTCTGGACAACTCCTACGAGCAGTACTTC; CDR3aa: CASTLDNSYEQYF
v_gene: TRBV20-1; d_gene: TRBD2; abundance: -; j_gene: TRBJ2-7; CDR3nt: TGCAGTGCTAAGACTAGCGGGAGAAATTACGAGCAGTACTTC; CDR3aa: CSAKTSGRNYEQYF
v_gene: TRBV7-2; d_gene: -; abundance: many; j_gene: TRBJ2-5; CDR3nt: TGTGCCAGCAGCTTAGCAGCTCAAGAGACCCAGTACTTC; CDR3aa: CASSLAAQETQYF
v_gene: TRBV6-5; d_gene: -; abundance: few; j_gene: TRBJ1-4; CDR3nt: TGTGCCAGCAGCCCAGGACCGAGAAATGAAAAACTGTTTTTT; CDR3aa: CASSPGPRNEKLFF
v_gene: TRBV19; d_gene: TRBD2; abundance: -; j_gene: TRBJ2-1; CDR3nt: TGTGCCAGTAGTCAGACTAGCGAGTCCTACAATGAGCAGTTCTTC; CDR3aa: CASSQTSESYNEQFF
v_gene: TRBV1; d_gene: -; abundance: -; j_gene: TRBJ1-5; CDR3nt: TGCACCAGCAGCCAGAAGCTAGGGGCGTTCAATCAGCCCCAGCATTTT; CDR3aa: CTSSQKLGAFNQPQHF
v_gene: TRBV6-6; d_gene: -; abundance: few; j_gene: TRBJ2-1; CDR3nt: TGTGCCAGCAGTTACTCACATGAGCAGTTCTTC; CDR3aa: CASSYSHEQFF
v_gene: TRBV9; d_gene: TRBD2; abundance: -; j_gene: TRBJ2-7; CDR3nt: TGTGCCAGCAGCCAATCTAGCGGGAGTCGGTACGAGCAGTACTTC; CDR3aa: CASSQSSGSRYEQYF
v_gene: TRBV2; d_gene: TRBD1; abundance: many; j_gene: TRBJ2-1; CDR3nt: TGTGCCAGCGAGAGACAGGGCTACAATGAGCAGTTCTTC; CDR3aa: CASERQGYNEQFF
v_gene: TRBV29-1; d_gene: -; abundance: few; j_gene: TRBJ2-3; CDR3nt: TGCACCCCGGGAGTCGGCACAGATACGCAGTATTTT; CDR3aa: CTPGVGTDTQYF
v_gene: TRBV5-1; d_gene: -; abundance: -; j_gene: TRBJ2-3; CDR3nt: TGCGCCAGCAGCTTGCAGGACTCCACAGATACGCAGTATTTT; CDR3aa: CASSLQDSTDTQYF
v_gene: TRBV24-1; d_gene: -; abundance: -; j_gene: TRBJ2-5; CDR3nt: TGTGCCACCAGTGATTCCGGGCCGCGAGAGACCCAGTACTTC; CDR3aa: CATSDSGPRETQYF
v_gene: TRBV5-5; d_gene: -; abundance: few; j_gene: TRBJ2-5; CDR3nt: TGTGCCAGCAGCCCCCTACGTTCTGAGACCCAGTACTTC; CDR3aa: CASSPLRSETQYF
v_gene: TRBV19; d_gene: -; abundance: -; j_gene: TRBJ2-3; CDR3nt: TGTGCCAGCCGACCCCGGGGTAGCACAGATACGCAGTATTTT; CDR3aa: CASRPRGSTDTQYF
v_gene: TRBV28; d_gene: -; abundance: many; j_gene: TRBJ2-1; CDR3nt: TGTGCCAGCAGGGCCAAATACAATGAGCAGTTCTTC; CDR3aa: CASRAKYNEQFF
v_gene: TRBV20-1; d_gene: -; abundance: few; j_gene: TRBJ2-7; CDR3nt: TGCAGTGCTAGAGATGGGGCCGGGACTCTCTACGAGCAGTACTTC; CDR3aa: CSARDGAGTLYEQYF
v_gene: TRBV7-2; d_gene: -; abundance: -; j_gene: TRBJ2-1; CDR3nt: TGTGCCAGCAGCACTCGACTGAGCTCCTACAATGAGCAGTTCTTC; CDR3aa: CASSTRLSSYNEQFF
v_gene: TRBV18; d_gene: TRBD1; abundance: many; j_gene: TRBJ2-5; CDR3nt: TGTGCCAGCTCACCCCCGACAGGGGAAGAGACCCAGTACTTC; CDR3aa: CASSPPTGEETQYF
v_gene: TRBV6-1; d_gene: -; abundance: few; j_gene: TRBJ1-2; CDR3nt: TGTGCCAGCAGTGCGGGGGGCGGACACTATGGCTACACCTTC; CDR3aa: CASSAGGGHYGYTF
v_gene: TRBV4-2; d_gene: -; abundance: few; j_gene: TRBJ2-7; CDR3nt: TGTGCCAGCAGCCAAGATCACGGCCCCTACGAGCAGTACTTC; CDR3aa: CASSQDHGPYEQYF
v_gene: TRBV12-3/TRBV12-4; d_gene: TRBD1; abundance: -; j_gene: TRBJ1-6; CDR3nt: TGTGCCAGCAGTTTAGATCCGACAGGGGCTAATTCACCCCTCCACTTT; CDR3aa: CASSLDPTGANSPLHF
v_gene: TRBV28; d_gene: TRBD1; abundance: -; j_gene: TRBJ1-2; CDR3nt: TGTGCCAGCAGCACAGGGGACAGGAACTACACCTTC; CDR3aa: CASSTGDRNYTF
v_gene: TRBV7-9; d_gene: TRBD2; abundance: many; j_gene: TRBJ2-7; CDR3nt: TGTGCCAGCAGCCCCGGGACTAGCGTTATCTACGAGCAGTACTTC; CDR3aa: CASSPGTSVIYEQYF
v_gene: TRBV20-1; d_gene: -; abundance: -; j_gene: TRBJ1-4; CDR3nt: TGCAGTGCTAGAGAGAGGGAGGGATTTAATGAAAAACTGTTTTTT; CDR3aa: CSAREREGFNEKLFF
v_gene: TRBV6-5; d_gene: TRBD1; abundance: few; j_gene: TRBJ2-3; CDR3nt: TGTGCCAGCAGTTACCAGGGGGCGACCACAGATACGCAGTATTTT; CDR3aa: CASSYQGATTDTQYF